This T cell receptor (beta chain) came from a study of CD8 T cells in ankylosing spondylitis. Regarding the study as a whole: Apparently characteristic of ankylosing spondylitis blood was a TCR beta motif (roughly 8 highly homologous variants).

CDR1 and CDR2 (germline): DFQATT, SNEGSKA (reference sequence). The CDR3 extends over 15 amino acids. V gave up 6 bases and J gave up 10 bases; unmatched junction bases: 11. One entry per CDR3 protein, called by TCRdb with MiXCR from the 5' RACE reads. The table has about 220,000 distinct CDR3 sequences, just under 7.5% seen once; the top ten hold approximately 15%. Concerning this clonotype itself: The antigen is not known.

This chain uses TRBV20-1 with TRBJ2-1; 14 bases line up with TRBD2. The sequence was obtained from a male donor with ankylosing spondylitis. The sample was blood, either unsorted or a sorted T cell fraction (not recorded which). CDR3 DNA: TGCAGTGCGAAAAACTCGGGACTAGCGGGAGAAGAGCAGTTCTTC. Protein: CSAKNSGLAGEEQFF.